Listed here are 21 T cell receptor beta chains from one sample, sequenced in a study of Ad26.COV2.S vaccination and SARS-CoV-2 variants. Generated by immunoSEQ multiplex PCR, the TCRdb table keeps only in-frame clones and is missing some. The profile covers 410,000 or so clones, with about 93% appearing a single time and about 12% taken by the ten largest. Treatment: some 20 received Ad26.COV2.S at low or high dose, single or two shots; several received placebo; per-sample allocation not given. All samples were drawn on day 63, counting from the first vaccine or placebo injection. This material consisted of peripheral blood, taken in a trial of Ad26.COV2.S vaccine versus placebo. The receptors were gathered from a person aged 18-65 years who received the Ad26.COV2.S COVID-19 vaccine or a placebo.

The J gene is TRBJ2-1, the V gene TRBV27, with TRBD2 matching 10 bases. This CDR3 spans 16 amino acids. Trimming removed 3 bases from V and 4 bases from J; junction bases left unmatched: 6. Germline CDR1 is MNHEY and CDR2 is SMNVEV (reference sequence). CDR3 bases: TGTGCCAGCAGTTTGTTACTAGCGGGACGATACAATGAGCAGTTCTTC. Translated: CASSLLLAGRYNEQFF.

J is TRBJ1-1 and V is TRBV2, with TRBD1 as a possible D gene (5 bases). V lost 8 bases, J lost 4 bases, and 20 bases lay in between. CDR1 is SNHLY and CDR2 is FYNNEI in the germline V gene. This CDR3 is built from 15 residues. The CDR3 loop reads CASAKRGIWGTEAFF. The CDR3 bases are TGTGCCAGCGCAAAAAGGGGTATTTGGGGCACTGAAGCTTTCTTT.

This chain joins TRBV11-3 and TRBJ2-3; 8 positions agree with TRBD1. The junction had 2 bases not matched to a gene; V was cut back by 3 bases and J by 3 bases. This CDR3 has 14 amino acids. The germline V gene encodes CDR1 SGHNT and CDR2 YENEEA. CDR3 DNA: TGTGCCAGCAGCTTTCGGACAGGGACAGATACGCAGTATTTT. Translated: CASSFRTGTDTQYF.

The V gene is TRBV3-1 (or the pseudogene TRBV3-2), the J gene TRBJ2-3, with D perhaps given as TRBD1 or TRBD2 (6 bases each). Between the trimmed V and J ends, which lost 0 bases and 3 bases, there was a span of 16 bases. This CDR3 has 17 residues. Germline V gives CDR1 LGHDT, CDR2 YNNKEL (reference sequence). CDR3 region: CASSQDWGARSTDTQYF. The DNA for the CDR3 is TGTGCCAGCAGCCAAGATTGGGGGGCGAGGTCGACAGATACGCAGTATTTT.

The chain couples TRBV27 to TRBJ2-7, with D maybe TRBD2 (5 bases). This CDR3 has 15 amino acids. Trimming cost V 3 bases and J 2 bases, with 14 bases left between them. Germline lookup yields CDR1 MNHEY and CDR2 SMNVEV (reference sequence). The CDR3 region is CASSLGIAFAYEQYF. The CDR3 coding sequence is TGTGCCAGCAGTTTGGGGATAGCGTTCGCCTACGAGCAGTACTTC.

V is TRBV10-3 and J is TRBJ2-1; no clear D gene. The germline V gene has CDR1 ENHRY and CDR2 SYGVKD. V was shortened by 3 bases and J by 3 bases, with 15 bases between the two germline ends. This CDR3 spans 16 amino acids. This CDR3 is CAISDPRRSLYNEQFF. The CDR3 bases are TGTGCCATCAGTGACCCCCGCAGGAGCCTCTACAATGAGCAGTTCTTC.

The chain combines TRBV2 with TRBJ2-1; 10 bases agree with TRBD1. This CDR3 has 15 amino acids. With V trimmed by 8 bases and J by 0 bases, 4 bases remained unmatched. CDR1 and CDR2 from the germline V gene are SNHLY and FYNNEI. The CDR3 DNA reads as TGTGCCAGCGGGGGACAGGGGAGCTCCTACAATGAGCAGTTCTTC. This encodes CASGGQGSSYNEQFF.

V gene TRBV19 combines with J gene TRBJ2-1; a possible D gene is TRBD2 (5 bases). CDR3 size: 16 residues. Per the germline V gene, CDR1 is LNHDA and CDR2 is SQIVND (reference sequence). The V end lost 5 bases, the J end lost 0 bases, and 14 bases lay between the germline ends. The DNA for the CDR3 is TGTGCCAGTAGTCCCGGCGGACTCTTCTCCTACAATGAGCAGTTCTTC. It specifies CASSPGGLFSYNEQFF.

The V call is TRBV4-3, the J call TRBJ2-5; TRBD2 aligns across 12 bases. The CDR3 contains 14 residues. The germline gives CDR1 LGHNA, CDR2 YSLEER. V dropped 4 bases and J dropped 8; count of bases not matched to a gene: 5. The CDR3: CASSPTSGSITQYF. CDR3 bases: TGCGCCAGCAGCCCGACTAGCGGGAGTATCACCCAGTACTTC.

CDR3 sequence: CASSQDTGTATYEQYF. For the CDR3, the DNA is TGCGCCAGCAGCCAAGATACGGGGACAGCCACCTACGAGCAGTACTTC. V usage is TRBV4-3 and J usage is TRBJ2-7; the match to TRBD1 covers 7 bases. The trim removed 0 bases at V and 2 bases at J, leaving 7 bases unmatched. CDR1 LGHNA and CDR2 YSLEER come from the germline V gene. The CDR3 has 16 amino acids.

J is TRBJ2-1 and V is TRBV29-1; no clear D. In germline, CDR1 is SQVTM, CDR2 ANQGSEA. This CDR3 is built from 13 residues. Trimming stripped 3 bases from V and 2 bases from J, with 8 bases between. DNA for the CDR3: TGCAGCGTTGAGTTGGCTCCCTACAATGAGCAGTTCTTC. Translating it yields CSVELAPYNEQFF.

Only a few counts were recorded for this clone. The genes are TRBV30 and TRBJ1-5; possible D gene TRBD1, 5 bases. Germline-derived CDR1 and CDR2 are GTSNPN and SVGIG (reference sequence). Trimming pared 3 bases from V and 1 base from J, leaving 10 bases between. The CDR3 is made up of 14 amino acids. CDR3 sequence reads: CAWRGPGSNQPQHF. CDR3 coding DNA: TGTGCCTGGAGGGGACCTGGAAGCAATCAGCCCCAGCATTTT.

The J gene is TRBJ2-7, the V gene TRBV7-2; TRBD2 agrees at 12 bases. The V segment lost 4 bases and the J segment 2 bases; nucleotides outside the gene matches: 3. Germline CDR1 is SGHTA and CDR2 is FQGNSA. The CDR3 is 15 amino acids. The chain's CDR3 is CASSYLAGGTYEQYF. For the CDR3, the DNA is TGTGCCAGCAGCTATCTAGCGGGAGGGACCTACGAGCAGTACTTC.

The chain joins TRBV3-1 (or the pseudogene TRBV3-2) to TRBJ2-7; a possible D gene is TRBD2 (6 bases). Germline-derived CDR1 and CDR2 are LGHDT and YNNKEL (reference sequence). The CDR3 length is 14 residues. Trimming left V 1 base short and J 3 bases short, with 10 bases between. CDR3 coding DNA: TGTGCCAGCAGCCAAGTTGGGAGGCTCTACGAGCAGTACTTC. Its protein is CASSQVGRLYEQYF.

The chain uses TRBV19 and TRBJ2-1; the D gene is possibly TRBD1 (6 bases). Per germline, CDR1 LNHDA and CDR2 SQIVND (reference sequence). The CDR3 has 12 amino acids. The V end was cut by 4 bases, the J end by 8 bases, with 9 bases between. The CDR3 here is CASSTTGYEQFF. CDR3 bases: TGTGCCAGTAGTACGACAGGTTATGAGCAGTTCTTC.

The chain uses TRBV9 and TRBJ2-1; D ambiguous. Germline CDR1 and CDR2: SGDLS and YYNGEE. The CDR3 extends over 15 amino acids. V lost 1 base to trimming and J lost 0 bases, with 8 bases between them. The CDR3 region has the DNA TGTGCCAGCAGCGTAAGCACAAGCTCCTACAATGAGCAGTTCTTC. Translated: CASSVSTSSYNEQFF.

The genes are TRBV6-5 and TRBJ1-2, with a possible D match to TRBD1 (5 bases). Trimming cost V 5 bases and J 0 bases, with 13 bases left between them. The CDR3 is made up of 15 amino acids. Per the germline V gene, CDR1 is MNHEY and CDR2 is SVGAGI. The CDR3 reads CASSNPGAANYGYTF. CDR3 in DNA: TGTGCCAGCAGTAATCCCGGGGCGGCTAACTATGGCTACACCTTC.

The rearrangement uses TRBV9 and TRBJ2-1; the D is unclear. CDR3 length equals 12 residues. CDR1 is SGDLS, CDR2 YYNGEE, per germline. V was clipped by 0 bases and J by 8 bases, with 6 bases between them. Here the CDR3 reads CASSVGRDEQFF. The DNA for the CDR3 is TGTGCCAGCAGCGTAGGGCGAGATGAGCAGTTCTTC.

Only a few counts were recorded for this clone. This chain joins TRBV5-1 and TRBJ2-1; D unresolved. Trimming took 3 bases from V and 5 from J, leaving 15 bases between them. Germline V lookup: CDR1 SGHRS, CDR2 YFSETQ. The CDR3 length is 15 residues. The CDR3 region is CASSYQSGTNNEQFF. CDR3 nucleotides: TGCGCCAGCAGCTATCAGTCGGGCACCAACAATGAGCAGTTCTTC. Based on the CDR3 plus reference TRBV5-1 and TRBJ2-1, the full variable domain is KAGVTQTPRYLIKTRGQQVTLSCSPISGHRSVSWYQQTPGQGLQFLFEYFSETQRNKGNFPGRFSGRQFSNSRSEMNVSTLELGDSALYLCASSYQSGTNNEQFFGPGTRLTVL.

V is TRBV10-3 and J is TRBJ2-7; D remains unclear. The V and J ends lost 5 bases and 2 bases respectively, with 4 bases between them. The germline CDR1 and CDR2 sequences are ENHRY and SYGVKD. The CDR3 totals 11 residues. CDR3 bases: TGTGCCATCAGTCCAGCCTACGAGCAGTACTTC. Translation gives CAISPAYEQYF.

The rearrangement links TRBV15 to TRBJ1-5, with D perhaps matching TRBD1 (6 bases). Germline CDR1 is LNHNV and CDR2 is YYDKDF (reference sequence). The germline V and J ends were trimmed by 0 bases and 6 bases, with 24 bases remaining between them. There are 19 residues in the CDR3. This chain's CDR3 is CATSRDSILVQGLPQPQHF. Written as DNA, the CDR3 is TGTGCCACCAGCAGAGATTCGATACTGGTGCAGGGGCTGCCTCAGCCCCAGCATTTT.